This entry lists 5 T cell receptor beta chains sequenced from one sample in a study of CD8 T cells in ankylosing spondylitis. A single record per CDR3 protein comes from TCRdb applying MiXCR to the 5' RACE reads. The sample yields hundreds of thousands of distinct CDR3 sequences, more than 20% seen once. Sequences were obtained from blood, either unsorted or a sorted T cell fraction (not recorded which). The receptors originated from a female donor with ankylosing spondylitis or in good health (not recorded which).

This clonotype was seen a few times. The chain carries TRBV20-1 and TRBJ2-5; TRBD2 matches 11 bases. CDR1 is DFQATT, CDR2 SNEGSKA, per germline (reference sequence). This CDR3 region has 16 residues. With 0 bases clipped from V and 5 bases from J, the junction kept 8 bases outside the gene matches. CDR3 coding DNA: TGCAGTGCTAGAGAGGGTAGCGGGAGGGCCGGGGAGACCCAGTACTTC. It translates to CSAREGSGRAGETQYF.

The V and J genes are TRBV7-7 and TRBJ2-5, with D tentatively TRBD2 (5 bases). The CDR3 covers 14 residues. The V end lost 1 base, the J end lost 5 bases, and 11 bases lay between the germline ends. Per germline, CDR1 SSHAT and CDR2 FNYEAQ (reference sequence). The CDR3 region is CASSLDGRGETQYF. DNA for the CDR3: TGTGCCAGCAGCTTAGATGGGAGAGGGGAGACCCAGTACTTC.

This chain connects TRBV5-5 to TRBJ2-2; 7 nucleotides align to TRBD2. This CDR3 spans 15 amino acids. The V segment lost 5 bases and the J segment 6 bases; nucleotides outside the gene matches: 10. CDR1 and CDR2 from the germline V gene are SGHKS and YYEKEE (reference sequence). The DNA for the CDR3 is TGTGCCAGCAGACAGACTAGCCTCGATGCCGGGGAGCTGTTTTTT. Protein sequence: CASRQTSLDAGELFF.

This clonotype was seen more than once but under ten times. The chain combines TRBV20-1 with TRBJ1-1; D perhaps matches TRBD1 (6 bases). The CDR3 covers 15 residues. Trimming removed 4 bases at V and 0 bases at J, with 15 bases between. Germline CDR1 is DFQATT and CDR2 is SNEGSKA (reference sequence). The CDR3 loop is CSATRGSGMNTEAFF. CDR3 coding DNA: TGCAGTGCTACCAGGGGTAGTGGCATGAACACTGAAGCTTTCTTT.

The CDR3 loop is CASSSSGKGTDTQYF. For the CDR3, the DNA is TGTGCCAGCAGTTCTAGCGGGAAGGGCACAGATACGCAGTATTTT. This rearrangement joins TRBV6-4 to TRBJ2-3; 9 bases align to TRBD2. With V trimmed by 5 bases and J by 1 base, 4 bases remained unmatched. The germline CDR1 and CDR2 sequences are MRHNA and SNTAGT. The CDR3 sequence is 15 residues long.